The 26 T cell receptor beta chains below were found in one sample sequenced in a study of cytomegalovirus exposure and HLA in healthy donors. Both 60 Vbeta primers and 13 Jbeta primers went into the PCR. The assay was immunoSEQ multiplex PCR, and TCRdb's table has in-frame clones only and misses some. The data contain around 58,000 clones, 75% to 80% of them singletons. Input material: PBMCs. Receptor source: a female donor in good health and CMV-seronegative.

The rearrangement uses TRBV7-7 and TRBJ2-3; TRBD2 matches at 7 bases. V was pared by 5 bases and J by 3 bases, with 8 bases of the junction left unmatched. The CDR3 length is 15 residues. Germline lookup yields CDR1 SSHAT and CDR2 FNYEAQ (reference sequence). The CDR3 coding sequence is TGTGCCAGCAGCGACGGACTAGGCGGGACAGATACGCAGTATTTT. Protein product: CASSDGLGGTDTQYF.

The CDR3 reads CASSFPLAGTEAFF. The CDR3, as DNA: TGTGCCAGCAGCTTCCCTTTAGCCGGGACAGAAGCTTTCTTT. V and J are TRBV5-6 and TRBJ1-1; weak D call: TRBD1 (6 bases). Germline CDR1 SGHDT, CDR2 YYEEEE. The CDR3 is 14 amino acids. The V end was cut by 2 bases, the J end by 8 bases, with 16 bases between.

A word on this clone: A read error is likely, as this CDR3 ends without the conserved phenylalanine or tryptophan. The CDR3 here is CASSDDRNTGELFL. CDR3 coding DNA: TGTGCCAGCAGTGACGACAGGAACACCGGGGAGCTGTTTCTT. The chain joins TRBV6-4 to TRBJ2-2; TRBD1 is a possible D gene (5 bases). The CDR3 covers 14 residues. With 2 bases removed from V and 1 base from J, the gap between germline ends came to 5 bases. Germline lookup yields CDR1 MRHNA and CDR2 SNTAGT.

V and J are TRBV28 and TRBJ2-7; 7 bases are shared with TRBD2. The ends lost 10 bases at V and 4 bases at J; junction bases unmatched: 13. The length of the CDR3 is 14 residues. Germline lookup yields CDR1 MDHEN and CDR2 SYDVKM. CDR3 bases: TGTGCCACCCACTCTCAAGCGGGGTATTACGAGCAGTACTTC. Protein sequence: CATHSQAGYYEQYF.

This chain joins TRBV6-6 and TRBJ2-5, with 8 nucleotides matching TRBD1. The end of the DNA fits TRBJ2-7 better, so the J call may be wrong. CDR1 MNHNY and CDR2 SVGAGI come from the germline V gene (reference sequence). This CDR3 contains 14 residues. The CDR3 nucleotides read TGTGCCAGCACCGTAGACAGGGGAGGCTACGAGCAGTACTTC. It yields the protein CASTVDRGGYEQYF.

The CDR3 spells CASSLTGNTEAFF. In nucleotides, the CDR3 is TGCGCCAGCAGCCTGACAGGGAACACTGAAGCTTTCTTT. The genes are TRBV5-1 and TRBJ1-1; possible D gene TRBD1, 6 bases. Germline CDR1 reads SGHRS; CDR2 reads YFSETQ. V was cut by 4 bases and J by 1 base, with 8 bases left in between. This CDR3 region has 13 residues.

In nucleotides, the CDR3 is TGTGCCAGCAGCTTAGGCGCAGGGGGCGTATTCGGTACCAAAAACATTCAGTACTTC. This gives the protein CASSLGAGGVFGTKNIQYF. The chain couples TRBV7-6 to TRBJ2-4; 8 nucleotides agree with TRBD1. CDR1 and CDR2 (germline): SGHVS, FNYEAQ. CDR3 length: 19 residues. Trimming removed 1 base from V and 2 bases from J; junction bases left unmatched: 13.

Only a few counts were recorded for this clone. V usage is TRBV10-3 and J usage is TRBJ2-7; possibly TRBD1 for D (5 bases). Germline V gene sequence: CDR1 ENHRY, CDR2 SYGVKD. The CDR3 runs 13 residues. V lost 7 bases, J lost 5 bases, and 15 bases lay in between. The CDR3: CAIKRGVPNEQYF. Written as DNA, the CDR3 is TGTGCCATCAAAAGGGGCGTCCCTAACGAGCAGTACTTC.

This CDR3 reads CASSSTGADEKLFF. The CDR3 DNA reads TGTGCCAGCAGCTCCACAGGGGCGGATGAAAAACTGTTTTTT. The V and J genes are TRBV7-9 and TRBJ1-4; 7 positions agree with TRBD1. The CDR3 covers 14 residues. From germline, CDR1 is SEHNR and CDR2 FQNEAQ (reference sequence). V dropped 4 bases and J dropped 6; count of bases not matched to a gene: 5.

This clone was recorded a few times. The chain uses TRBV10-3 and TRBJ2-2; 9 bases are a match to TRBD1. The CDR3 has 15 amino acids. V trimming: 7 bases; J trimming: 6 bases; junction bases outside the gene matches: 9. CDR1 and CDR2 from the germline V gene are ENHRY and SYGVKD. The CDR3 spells CAITHGDRESGELFF. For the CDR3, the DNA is TGTGCCATCACCCACGGGGACAGGGAATCCGGGGAGCTGTTTTTT.

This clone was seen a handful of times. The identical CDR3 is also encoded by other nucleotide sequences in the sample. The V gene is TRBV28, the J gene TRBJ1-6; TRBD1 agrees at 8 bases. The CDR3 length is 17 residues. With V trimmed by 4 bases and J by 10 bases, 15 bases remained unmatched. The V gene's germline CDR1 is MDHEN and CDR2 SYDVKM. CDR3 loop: CASSSPHIRDRISPLHF. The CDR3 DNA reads TGTGCCAGCAGTTCCCCTCATATCCGGGACAGGATATCACCCCTCCACTTT.

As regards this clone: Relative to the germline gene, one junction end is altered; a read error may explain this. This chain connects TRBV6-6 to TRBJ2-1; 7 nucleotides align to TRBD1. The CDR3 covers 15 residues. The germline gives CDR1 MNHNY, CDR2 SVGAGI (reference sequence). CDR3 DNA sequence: TGTGCCAGCAGTGGGGGACAGTCTTACTACAATGAGCAGCTCTTC. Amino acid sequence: CASSGGQSYYNEQLF.

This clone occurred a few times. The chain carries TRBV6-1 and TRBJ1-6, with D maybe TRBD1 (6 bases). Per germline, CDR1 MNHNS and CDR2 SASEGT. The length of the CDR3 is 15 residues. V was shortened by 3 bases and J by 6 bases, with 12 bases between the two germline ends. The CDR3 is CASSDTTGSNSPLHF. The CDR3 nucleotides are TGTGCCAGCAGTGACACGACAGGAAGTAATTCACCCCTCCACTTT.

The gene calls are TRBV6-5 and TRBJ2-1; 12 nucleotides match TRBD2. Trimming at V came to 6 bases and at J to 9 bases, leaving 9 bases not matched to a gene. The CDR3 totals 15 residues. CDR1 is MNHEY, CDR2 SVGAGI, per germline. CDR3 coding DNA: TGTGCCAGCAGCCGACTAGCGGGAGTGGTTGGTGAGCAGTTCTTC. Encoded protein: CASSRLAGVVGEQFF.

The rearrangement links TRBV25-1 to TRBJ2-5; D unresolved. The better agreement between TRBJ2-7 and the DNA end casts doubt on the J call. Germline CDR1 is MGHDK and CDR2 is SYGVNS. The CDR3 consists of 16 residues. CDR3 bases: TGTGCCAGCAGTGAGGGTCCCGCAGGCCGGCCATACGAGCAGTACTTC. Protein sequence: CASSEGPAGRPYEQYF.

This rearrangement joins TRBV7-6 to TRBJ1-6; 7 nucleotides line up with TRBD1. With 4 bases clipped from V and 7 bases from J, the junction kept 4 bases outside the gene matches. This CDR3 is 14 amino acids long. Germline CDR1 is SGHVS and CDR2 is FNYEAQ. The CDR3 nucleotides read TGTGCCAGCAGCTCCACAGGGGAGAATTCACCCCTCCACTTT. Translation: CASSSTGENSPLHF. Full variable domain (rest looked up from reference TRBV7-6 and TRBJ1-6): GAGVSQSPRYKVTKRGQDVALRCDPISGHVSLYWYRQALGQGPEFLTYFNYEAQQDKSGLPNDRFSAERPEGSISTLTIQRTEQRDSAMYRCASSSTGENSPLHFGNGTRLTVT.

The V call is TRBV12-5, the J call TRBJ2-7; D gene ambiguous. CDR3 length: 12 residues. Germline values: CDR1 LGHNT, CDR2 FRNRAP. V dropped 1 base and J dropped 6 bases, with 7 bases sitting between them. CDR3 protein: CASGLDSLEQYF. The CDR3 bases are TGTGCTAGTGGTTTGGACAGTCTCGAGCAGTACTTC.

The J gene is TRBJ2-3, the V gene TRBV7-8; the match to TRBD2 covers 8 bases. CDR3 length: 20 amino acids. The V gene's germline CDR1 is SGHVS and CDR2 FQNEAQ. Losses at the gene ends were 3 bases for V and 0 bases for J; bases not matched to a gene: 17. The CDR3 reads CASSFLPTSEETESTDTQYF. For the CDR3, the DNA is TGTGCCAGCAGCTTCCTTCCGACTAGCGAAGAGACAGAAAGCACAGATACGCAGTATTTT.

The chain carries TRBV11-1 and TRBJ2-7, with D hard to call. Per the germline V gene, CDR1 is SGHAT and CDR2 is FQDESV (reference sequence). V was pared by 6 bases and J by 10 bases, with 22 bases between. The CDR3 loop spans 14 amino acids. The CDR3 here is CASSTGDKTSHQYF. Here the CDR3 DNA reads TGTGCCAGCAGTACCGGCGACAAAACGTCTCACCAGTACTTC.

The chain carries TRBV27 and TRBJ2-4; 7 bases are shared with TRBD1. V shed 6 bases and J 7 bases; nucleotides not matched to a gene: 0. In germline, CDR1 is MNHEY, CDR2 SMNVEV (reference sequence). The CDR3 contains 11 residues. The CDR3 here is CASRTGNIQYF. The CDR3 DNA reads TGTGCCAGCAGGACAGGGAACATTCAGTACTTC.

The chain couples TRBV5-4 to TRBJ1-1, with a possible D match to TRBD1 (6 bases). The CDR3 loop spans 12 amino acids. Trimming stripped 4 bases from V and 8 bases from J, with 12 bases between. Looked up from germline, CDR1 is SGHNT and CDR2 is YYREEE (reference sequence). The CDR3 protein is CASSPTGSEAFF. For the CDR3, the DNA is TGTGCCAGCAGCCCCACAGGGAGCGAAGCTTTCTTT.

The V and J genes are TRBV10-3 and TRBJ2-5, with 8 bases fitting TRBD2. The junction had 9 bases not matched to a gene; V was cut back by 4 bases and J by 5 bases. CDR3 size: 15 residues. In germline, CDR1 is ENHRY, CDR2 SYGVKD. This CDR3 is CAISGRSGGVETQYF. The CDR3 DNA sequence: TGTGCCATCAGTGGGAGATCGGGAGGGGTGGAGACCCAGTACTTC.

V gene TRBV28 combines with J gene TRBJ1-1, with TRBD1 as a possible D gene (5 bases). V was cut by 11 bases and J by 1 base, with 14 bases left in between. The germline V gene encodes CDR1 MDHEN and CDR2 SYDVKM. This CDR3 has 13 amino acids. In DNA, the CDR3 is TGTGCCGCCACGGAGGGGAGGAACACTGAAGCTTTCTTT. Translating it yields CAATEGRNTEAFF.

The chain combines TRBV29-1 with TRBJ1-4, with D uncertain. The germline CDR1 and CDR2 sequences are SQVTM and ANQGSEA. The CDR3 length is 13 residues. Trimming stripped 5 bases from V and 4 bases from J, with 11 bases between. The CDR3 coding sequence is TGCAGCGTTTCCAAAGGAGGTAATGAAAAACTGTTTTTT. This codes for CSVSKGGNEKLFF.

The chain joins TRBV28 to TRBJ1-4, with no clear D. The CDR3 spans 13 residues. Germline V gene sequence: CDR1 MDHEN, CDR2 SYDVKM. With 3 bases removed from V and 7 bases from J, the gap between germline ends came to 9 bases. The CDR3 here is CASSFEGIEKLFF. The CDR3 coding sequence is TGTGCCAGCAGTTTTGAGGGTATTGAAAAACTGTTTTTT. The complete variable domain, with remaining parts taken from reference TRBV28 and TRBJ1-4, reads DVKVTQSSRYLVKRTGEKVFLECVQDMDHENMFWYRQDPGLGLRLIYFSYDVKMKEKGDIPEGYSVSREKKERFSLILESASTNQTSMYLCASSFEGIEKLFFGSGTQLSVL.

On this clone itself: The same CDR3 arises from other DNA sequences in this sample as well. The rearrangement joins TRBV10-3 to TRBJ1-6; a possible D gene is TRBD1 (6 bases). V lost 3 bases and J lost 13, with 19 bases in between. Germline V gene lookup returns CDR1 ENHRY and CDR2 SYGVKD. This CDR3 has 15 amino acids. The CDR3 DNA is TGTGCCATCAGTGACAAACAGGGAAGGGGATCCCCCCTCCACTTT. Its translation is CAISDKQGRGSPLHF.